This is a list of T cell receptor beta chains from one sample in a study of CD8+ T cells in alopecia areata. The data were produced by immunoSEQ multiplex PCR, yet TCRdb's version contains in-frame clones alone and is incomplete. Of about 97,000 clones listed, 50% to 60% are singletons. Here the sequenced sample was CD8+ T cells sorted from blood, taken between weeks 55 and 65, from a patient treated with tofacitinib. These receptor sequences come from a human donor with alopecia areata. CDR3s include the opening cysteine and the closing phenylalanine or tryptophan. The D gene is left open where the match is weak. A row's size may be missing; if present it is once, few, many or a size class.

>once|NA|TRBV6-1|TRBJ2-7
TGTGCCAGCTTGAGGTCCTACGAGCAGTACTTC
CASLRSYEQYF
>few|NA|TRBV7-6|TRBJ2-3
TGTGCCAGCAGCTTAGGTGGGGGGGCCGTAGATACGCAGTATTTT
CASSLGGGAVDTQYF
>NA|NA|TRBV27|TRBJ2-1
TGTGCCAGCAGTTTATTTTGGGGGGAAACAGGGAGCTCCTACAATGAGCAGTTCTTC
CASSLFWGETGSSYNEQFF
>few|NA|TRBV30|TRBJ1-2
TGTGCCTGGTACCTCGGGGGCGGACTTAACTATGGCTACACCTTC
CAWYLGGGLNYGYTF
>NA|NA|TRBV5-6|TRBJ1-1
TGTGCCAGCAGCTCCGGACTTCCGGGGGGGGAAGGAGCTTTCTTT
CASSSGLPGGEGAFF
>NA|NA|TRBV5-1|TRBJ1-1
TGCGCCAGCAGCCCCTGGACGGCGAACACTGAAGCTTTCTTT
CASSPWTANTEAFF
>NA|NA|TRBV9|TRBJ2-1
TGTGCCAGCAGCCTAGGGCATGAGCAGTTCTTC
CASSLGHEQFF
>NA|NA|TRBV6-5|TRBJ2-3
TGTGCCAGCAGTTACGGGGGTTTCGGCTCTGATACGCAGTATTTT
CASSYGGFGSDTQYF
>NA|NA|TRBV14|TRBJ2-5
TGTGCCAGCAGCCAAGGGTATTTGCGCGCTCAAGAGACCCAGTACTTC
CASSQGYLRAQETQYF
>NA|TRBD1|TRBV27|TRBJ1-2
TGTGCCAGCAGTTTAATCCCGCTCAGGGGGAAAGCGTATGGCTACACCTTC
CASSLIPLRGKAYGYTF
>few|TRBD1|TRBV6-6|TRBJ2-2
TGTGCCAGCAGTTGGGACAGACCGAACACCGGGGAGCTGTTTTTT
CASSWDRPNTGELFF
>NA|TRBD1|TRBV19|TRBJ1-2
TGTGCCAGTAGTCCTAGACAGGGGGCTGCGTTAGCCTATGGCTACACCTTC
CASSPRQGAALAYGYTF
>NA|NA|TRBV23-1|TRBJ1-5
TGCGCCAGCAGTGGGGTGGAAGGGGCAGTTCAGCCCCAGCATTTT
CASSGVEGAVQPQHF
>NA|NA|TRBV6-1|TRBJ2-1
TGTGCCAGCTGTTCGGGACCCGGAACCCCCCAGTTCTTC
CASCSGPGTPQFF
>NA|TRBD2|TRBV11-3|TRBJ2-1
TGTGCCAGCAGCTCATATTCCCTAGCGGGGGGGCCGGATGAGCAGTTCTTC
CASSSYSLAGGPDEQFF
>NA|NA|TRBV9|TRBJ2-3
TGTGCCAGCAGCGTCTTCCGTAGCACAGATACGCAGTATTTT
CASSVFRSTDTQYF
>NA|NA|TRBV5-6|TRBJ2-7
TGTGCCAGCAGCAGCACCGGAGGGGTTCCTTACGAGCAGTACTTC
CASSSTGGVPYEQYF
>few|TRBD1|TRBV28|TRBJ1-5
TGTGCCAGCAGTTTCGGGACAGGGGGACAGCCCCAGCATTTT
CASSFGTGGQPQHF
>NA|NA|TRBV4-1|TRBJ1-1
TGCGCCAGCAGCCAAGTAGGCGGCCCTGAAGCTTTCTTT
CASSQVGGPEAFF
>NA|TRBD2|TRBV7-9|TRBJ2-1
TGTGCCAGCAGCAGAACTAGCGGGGGATACAATGAGCAGTTCTTC
CASSRTSGGYNEQFF
>NA|TRBD1|TRBV5-1|TRBJ1-1
TGCGCCAGCAGCTTGGCCAACAGGGGGAACACTGAAGCTTTCTTT
CASSLANRGNTEAFF
>NA|TRBD1|TRBV5-1|TRBJ2-5
TGCGCCAGCAGCTTGGCCAGGGGGCAAGAGACCCAGTACTTC
CASSLARGQETQYF
>few|NA|TRBV5-1|TRBJ2-1
TGCGCCAGCAGCTTGTCGACAGGCTCCTACAATGAGCAGTTCTTC
CASSLSTGSYNEQFF
>once|NA|TRBV5-1|TRBJ2-5
TGCGCCAGCAGCTTGGGCGAGGGGGGTCTCGGAGAGACCCAGTACTTC
CASSLGEGGLGETQYF
>few|NA|TRBV15|TRBJ1-2
TGTGCCACCAGCAGAGATCTGGGGCCCTCTAACTATGGCTACACCTTC
CATSRDLGPSNYGYTF
>few|NA|TRBV7-2|TRBJ1-5
TGTGCCAGCAGCTTGAGGCAGTCCGGTCAGCCCCAGCATTTT
CASSLRQSGQPQHF
>few|NA|TRBV29-1|TRBJ1-2
TGCAGCGTTGAAGACCGTCAGGGCTATGGCTACACCTTC
CSVEDRQGYGYTF
>NA|NA|TRBV27|TRBJ2-3
TGTGCCAGCAGTTTAGCCCCGGGCACAGATACGCAGTATTTT
CASSLAPGTDTQYF
>once|NA|TRBV4-1|TRBJ2-5
TGCGCCAGCAGCCAAAACATAGCGACCTCTGGGGGGACCCAGTACTTC
CASSQNIATSGGTQYF
>few|NA|TRBV14|TRBJ1-2
TGTGCCAGCAGCCAAGAGGGACTTCCCTGGCCATATGGCTACACCTTC
CASSQEGLPWPYGYTF
>NA|NA|TRBV7-9|TRBJ1-2
TGTGCCAGCACCCGGGCCTCGGGGGGCTACACCTTC
CASTRASGGYTF
>NA|NA|TRBV29-1|TRBJ1-1
TGCAGCATGACGGGACAACTGAACACTGAAGCTTTCTTT
CSMTGQLNTEAFF
>NA|NA|TRBV13|TRBJ1-2
TGTGCCAGCAGCTTACATTCAGAGGGGAGCTATGGCTACACCTTC
CASSLHSEGSYGYTF
>NA|TRBD2|TRBV10-3|TRBJ2-1
TGTGCCACCTTACTAGCGGGGGACCATCACAATGAGCAGTTCTTC
CATLLAGDHHNEQFF
>few|NA|TRBV14|TRBJ2-7
TGTGCCAGCAGCCTTACCTACGAGCAGTACTTC
CASSLTYEQYF
>NA|NA|TRBV9|TRBJ2-3
TGTGCCAGCAGCGTAGTAGGCGGGGTGCTCACAGATACGCAGTATTTT
CASSVVGGVLTDTQYF
>NA|NA|TRBV4-1|TRBJ1-5
TGCGCCAGCAGCCAAGGGGCGGGCCAGCCCCAGCATTTT
CASSQGAGQPQHF
>NA|NA|TRBV6-5|TRBJ2-5
TGTGCCAGCAAAAGGACAGACTCGGGGACCCAGTACTTC
CASKRTDSGTQYF
>few|TRBD2|TRBV7-9|TRBJ2-7
TGTGCCAGCAGCCCTGCCGGGGGGGTCGAGCAGTACTTC
CASSPAGGVEQYF
>NA|NA|TRBV9|TRBJ1-1
TGTGCCAGCAGCGTTTTGTCCGGGGACACTGAAGCTTTCTTT
CASSVLSGDTEAFF
>NA|NA|TRBV27|TRBJ2-6
TGTGCCAGCAGTTTGCAGACTGGGGCCAACGTCCTGACTTTC
CASSLQTGANVLTF
>few|TRBD2|TRBV7-8|TRBJ2-3
TGTGCCAGCAGCCCCTCGGGGACTAGCGCCCTCACAGATACGCAGTATTTT
CASSPSGTSALTDTQYF
>NA|NA|TRBV7-9|TRBJ1-2
TGTGCCAGCAGCTTAGGTCGCGGGGGTTCCACTAACTATGGCTACACCTTC
CASSLGRGGSTNYGYTF